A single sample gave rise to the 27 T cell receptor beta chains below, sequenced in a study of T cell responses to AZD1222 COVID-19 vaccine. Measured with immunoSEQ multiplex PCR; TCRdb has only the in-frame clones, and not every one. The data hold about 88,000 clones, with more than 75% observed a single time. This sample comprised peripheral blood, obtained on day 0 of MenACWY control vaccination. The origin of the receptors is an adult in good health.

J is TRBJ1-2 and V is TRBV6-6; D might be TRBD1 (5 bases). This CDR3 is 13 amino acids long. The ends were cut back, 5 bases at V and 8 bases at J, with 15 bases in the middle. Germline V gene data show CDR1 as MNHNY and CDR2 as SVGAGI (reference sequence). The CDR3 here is CASSHRDHRGYTF. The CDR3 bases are TGTGCCAGCAGTCACCGGGACCACCGAGGCTACACCTTC.

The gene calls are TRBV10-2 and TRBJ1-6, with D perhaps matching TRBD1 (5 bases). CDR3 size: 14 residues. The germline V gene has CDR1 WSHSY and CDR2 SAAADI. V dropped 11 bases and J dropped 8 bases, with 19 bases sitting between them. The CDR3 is CAGGTVGLDSPLHF. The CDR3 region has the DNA TGCGCCGGGGGGACGGTAGGGTTAGATTCACCCCTCCACTTT.

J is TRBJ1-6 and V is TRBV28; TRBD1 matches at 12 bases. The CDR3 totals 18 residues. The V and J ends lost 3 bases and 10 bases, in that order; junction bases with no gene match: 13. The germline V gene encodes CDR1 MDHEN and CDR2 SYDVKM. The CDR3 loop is CASSFTGTGGLEGSPLHF. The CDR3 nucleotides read TGTGCCAGCAGTTTTACCGGGACAGGGGGCCTGGAGGGATCACCCCTCCACTTT.

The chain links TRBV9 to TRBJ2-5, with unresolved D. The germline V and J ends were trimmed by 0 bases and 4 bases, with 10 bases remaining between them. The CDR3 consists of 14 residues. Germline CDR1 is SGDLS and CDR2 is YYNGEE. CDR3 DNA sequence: TGTGCCAGCAGCGTAGAAACTTGGGGAGAGACCCAGTACTTC. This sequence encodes CASSVETWGETQYF.

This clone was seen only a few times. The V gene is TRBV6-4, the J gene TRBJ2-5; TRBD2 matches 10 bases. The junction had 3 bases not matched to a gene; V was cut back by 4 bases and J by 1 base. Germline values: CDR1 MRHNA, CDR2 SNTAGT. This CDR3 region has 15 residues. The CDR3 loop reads CASSAASGSQETQYF. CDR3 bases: TGTGCCAGCAGTGCAGCTAGCGGGAGCCAAGAGACCCAGTACTTC.

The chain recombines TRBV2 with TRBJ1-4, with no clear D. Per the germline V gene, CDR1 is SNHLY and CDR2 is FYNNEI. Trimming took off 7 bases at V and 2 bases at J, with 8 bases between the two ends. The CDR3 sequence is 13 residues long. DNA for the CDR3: TGTGCCAGCATATCACAGACTAATGAAAAACTGTTTTTT. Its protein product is CASISQTNEKLFF.

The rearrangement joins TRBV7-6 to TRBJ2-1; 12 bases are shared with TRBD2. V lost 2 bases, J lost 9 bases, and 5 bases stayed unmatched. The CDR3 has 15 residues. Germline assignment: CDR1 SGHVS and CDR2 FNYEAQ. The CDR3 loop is CASSLSLAGGGEQFF. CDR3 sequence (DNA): TGTGCCAGCAGCTTATCGCTAGCGGGAGGGGGTGAGCAGTTCTTC.

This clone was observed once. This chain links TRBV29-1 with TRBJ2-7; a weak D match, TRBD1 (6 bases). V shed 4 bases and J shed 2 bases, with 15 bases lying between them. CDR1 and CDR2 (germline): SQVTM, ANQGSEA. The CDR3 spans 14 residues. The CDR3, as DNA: TGCAGCGTTGGCCGGGACACTTACCCCTACGAGCAGTACTTC. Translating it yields CSVGRDTYPYEQYF.

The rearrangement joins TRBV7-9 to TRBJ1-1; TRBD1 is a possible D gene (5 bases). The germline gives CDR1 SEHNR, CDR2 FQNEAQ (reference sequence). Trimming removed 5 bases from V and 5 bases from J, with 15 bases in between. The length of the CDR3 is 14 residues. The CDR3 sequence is CASSPAVTATEAFF. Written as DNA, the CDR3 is TGTGCCAGCAGCCCAGCGGTGACAGCAACTGAAGCTTTCTTT.

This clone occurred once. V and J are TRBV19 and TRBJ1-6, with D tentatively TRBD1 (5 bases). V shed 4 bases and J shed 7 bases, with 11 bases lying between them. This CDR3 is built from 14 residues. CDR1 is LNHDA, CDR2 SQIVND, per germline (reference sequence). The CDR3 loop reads CASSSGTWNSPLHF. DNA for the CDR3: TGTGCCAGTAGTAGCGGGACTTGGAATTCACCCCTCCACTTT.

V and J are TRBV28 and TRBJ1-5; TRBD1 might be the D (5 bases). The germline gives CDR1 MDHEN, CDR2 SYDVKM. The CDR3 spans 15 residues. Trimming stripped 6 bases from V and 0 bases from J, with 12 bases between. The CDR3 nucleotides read TGTGCCAGCAGCCCGGGGGTGAATAGCAATCAGCCCCAGCATTTT. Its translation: CASSPGVNSNQPQHF.

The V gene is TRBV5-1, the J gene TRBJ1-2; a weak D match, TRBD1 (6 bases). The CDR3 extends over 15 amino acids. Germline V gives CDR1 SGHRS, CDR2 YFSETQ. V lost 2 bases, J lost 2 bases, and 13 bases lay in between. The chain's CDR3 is CASSLDPGANYGYTF. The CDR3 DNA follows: TGCGCCAGCAGCTTAGACCCAGGGGCCAACTATGGCTACACCTTC.

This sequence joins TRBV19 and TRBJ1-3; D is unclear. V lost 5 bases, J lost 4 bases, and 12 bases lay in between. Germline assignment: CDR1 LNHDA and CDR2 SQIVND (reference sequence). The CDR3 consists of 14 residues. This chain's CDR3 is CASSEGSGGNTIYF. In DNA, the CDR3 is TGTGCCAGTAGTGAAGGGTCGGGCGGAAACACCATATATTTT.

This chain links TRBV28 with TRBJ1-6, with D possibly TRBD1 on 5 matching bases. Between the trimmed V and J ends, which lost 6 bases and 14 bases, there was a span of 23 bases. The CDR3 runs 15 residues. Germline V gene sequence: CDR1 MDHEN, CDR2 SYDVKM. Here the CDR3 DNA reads TGTGCCAGCAGCCCCCCGGGACCGCGCCGTTCGTCCCTCCACTTT. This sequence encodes CASSPPGPRRSSLHF.

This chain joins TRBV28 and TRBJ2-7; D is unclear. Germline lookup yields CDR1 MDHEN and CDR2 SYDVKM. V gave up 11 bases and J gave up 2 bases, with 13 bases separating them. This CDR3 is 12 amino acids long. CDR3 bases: TGTGCCGGGGTGTACACCACCTACGAGCAGTACTTC. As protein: CAGVYTTYEQYF.

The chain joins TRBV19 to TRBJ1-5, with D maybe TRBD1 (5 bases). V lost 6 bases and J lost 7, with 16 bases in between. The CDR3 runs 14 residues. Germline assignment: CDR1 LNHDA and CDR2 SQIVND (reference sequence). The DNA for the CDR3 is TGTGCCAGTAGCCAACCCCAGGGAGGACAGCCCCAGCATTTT. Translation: CASSQPQGGQPQHF.

The CDR3 spells CASSIGEGSTYEQYF. The CDR3 nucleotides read TGTGCCAGTAGTATAGGCGAGGGGTCGACCTACGAGCAGTACTTC. V gene TRBV19 combines with J gene TRBJ2-7; either TRBD1 or TRBD2 may supply D (5 bases each). Per germline, CDR1 LNHDA and CDR2 SQIVND (reference sequence). The CDR3 extends over 15 amino acids. V lost 1 base, J lost 2 bases, and 12 bases lay in between. The whole variable domain, remainder taken from reference TRBV19 and TRBJ2-7, is DGGITQSPKYLFRKEGQNVTLSCEQNLNHDAMYWYRQDPGQGLRLIYYSQIVNDFQKGDIAEGYSVSREKKESFPLTVTSAQKNPTAFYLCASSIGEGSTYEQYFGPGTRLTVT.

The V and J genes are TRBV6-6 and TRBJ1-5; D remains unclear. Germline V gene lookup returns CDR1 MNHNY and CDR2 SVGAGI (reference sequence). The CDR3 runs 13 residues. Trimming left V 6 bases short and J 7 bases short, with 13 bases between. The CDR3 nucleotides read TGTGCCAGCAGCCTCATTTTGGGGCAGCCCCAGCATTTT. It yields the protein CASSLILGQPQHF.

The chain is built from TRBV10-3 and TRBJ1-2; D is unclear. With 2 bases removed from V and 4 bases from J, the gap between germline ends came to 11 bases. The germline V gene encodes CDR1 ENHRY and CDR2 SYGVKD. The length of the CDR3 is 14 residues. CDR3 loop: CAISEQGGPYGYTF. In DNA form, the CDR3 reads TGTGCCATCAGTGAGCAAGGAGGACCCTATGGCTACACCTTC.

The CDR3 bases are TGTGCCAGCAGCTTGGTGGTGACCGTCGACAATGAGCAGTTCTTC. This sequence encodes CASSLVVTVDNEQFF. The gene calls are TRBV5-5 and TRBJ2-1; no clear D. The germline V gene encodes CDR1 SGHKS and CDR2 YYEKEE (reference sequence). The V gene lost 0 bases and the J gene lost 5 bases, with 12 bases spanning the gap. The CDR3 spans 15 residues.

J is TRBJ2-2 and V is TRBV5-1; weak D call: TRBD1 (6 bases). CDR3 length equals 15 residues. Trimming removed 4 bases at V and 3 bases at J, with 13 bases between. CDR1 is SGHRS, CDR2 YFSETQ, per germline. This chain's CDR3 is CASSTTGLDTGELFF. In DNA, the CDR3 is TGCGCCAGCAGCACGACAGGTTTGGACACCGGGGAGCTGTTTTTT.

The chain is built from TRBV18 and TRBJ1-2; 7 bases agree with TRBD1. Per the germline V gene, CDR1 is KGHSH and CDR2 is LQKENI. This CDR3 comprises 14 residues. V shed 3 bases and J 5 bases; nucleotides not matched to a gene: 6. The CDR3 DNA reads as TGTGCCAGCTCACCGGGACAGAATAATTATGGCTACACCTTC. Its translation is CASSPGQNNYGYTF.

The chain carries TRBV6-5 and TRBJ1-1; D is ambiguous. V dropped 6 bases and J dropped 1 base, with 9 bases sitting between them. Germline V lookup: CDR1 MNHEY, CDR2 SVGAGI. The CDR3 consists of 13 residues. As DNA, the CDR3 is TGTGCCAGCAGCCGACCGGAGAACACTGAAGCTTTCTTT. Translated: CASSRPENTEAFF.

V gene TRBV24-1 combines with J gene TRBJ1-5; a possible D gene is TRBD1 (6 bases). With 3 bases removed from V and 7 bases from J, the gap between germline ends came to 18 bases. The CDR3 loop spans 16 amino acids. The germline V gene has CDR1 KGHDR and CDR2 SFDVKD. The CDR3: CATSDGLQGIGQPQHF. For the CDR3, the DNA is TGTGCCACCAGTGATGGCCTACAGGGTATCGGACAGCCCCAGCATTTT.

CDR3 residues: CASSPESYTNEKLFF. The CDR3, as DNA: TGTGCCAGCAGCCCAGAGTCTTACACTAATGAAAAACTGTTTTTT. The rearrangement links TRBV6-6 to TRBJ1-4; no clear D gene. CDR1 MNHNY and CDR2 SVGAGI come from the germline V gene (reference sequence). The CDR3 runs to 15 residues. With 6 bases removed from V and 2 bases from J, the gap between germline ends came to 13 bases.

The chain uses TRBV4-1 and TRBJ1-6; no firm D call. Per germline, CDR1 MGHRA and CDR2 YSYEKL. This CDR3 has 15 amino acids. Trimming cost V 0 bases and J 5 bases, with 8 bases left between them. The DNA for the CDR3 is TGCGCCAGCAGCCAAGAGGACGGAAATAATTCACCCCTCCACTTT. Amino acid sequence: CASSQEDGNNSPLHF.

In DNA form, the CDR3 reads TGTGCCAGCAGCCCTCTGCAGCGGGGCGCCGAGGAGACCCAGTACTTC. Translation gives CASSPLQRGAEETQYF. The chain has TRBV7-9 and TRBJ2-5, with 7 bases lining up with TRBD2. Trimming took 5 bases from V and 5 from J; bases not matched to a gene: 14. Germline lookup yields CDR1 SEHNR and CDR2 FQNEAQ (reference sequence). The CDR3 totals 16 residues. The full variable domain, rest sourced from reference TRBV7-9 and TRBJ2-5, is DTGVSQNPRHKITKRGQNVTFRCDPISEHNRLYWYRQTLGQGPEFLTYFQNEAQLEKSRLLSDRFSAERPKGSFSTLEIQRTEQGDSAMYLCASSPLQRGAEETQYFGPGTRLLVL.